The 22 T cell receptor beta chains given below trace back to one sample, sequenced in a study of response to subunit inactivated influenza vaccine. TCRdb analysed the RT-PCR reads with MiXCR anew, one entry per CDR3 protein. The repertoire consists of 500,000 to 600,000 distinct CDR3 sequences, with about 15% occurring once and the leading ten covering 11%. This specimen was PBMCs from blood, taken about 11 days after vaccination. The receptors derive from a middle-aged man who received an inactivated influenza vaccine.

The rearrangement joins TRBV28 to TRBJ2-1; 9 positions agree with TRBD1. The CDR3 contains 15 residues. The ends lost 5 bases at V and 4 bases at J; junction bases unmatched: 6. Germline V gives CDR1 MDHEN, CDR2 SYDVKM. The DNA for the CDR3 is TGTGCCAGCAGTGCGACAGGGGGACTATACAATGAGCAGTTCTTC. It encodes CASSATGGLYNEQFF.

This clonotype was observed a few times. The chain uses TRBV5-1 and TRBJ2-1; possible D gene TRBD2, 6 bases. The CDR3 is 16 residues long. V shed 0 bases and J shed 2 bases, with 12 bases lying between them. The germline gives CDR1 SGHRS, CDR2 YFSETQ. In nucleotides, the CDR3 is TGCGCCAGCAGCTTGGCCGGGGGAGTCCCCTACAATGAGCAGTTCTTC. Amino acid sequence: CASSLAGGVPYNEQFF.

The CDR3 protein is CASSGRPSVFEQFF. In nucleotides, the CDR3 is TGTGCCAGCTCTGGAAGGCCGTCAGTTTTTGAGCAGTTCTTC. The J gene is TRBJ2-1, the V gene TRBV14; D gene unclear. Deletions cut 8 bases from V and 9 bases from J, with 20 bases between. CDR1 is SGHDN, CDR2 FVKESK, per germline. The CDR3 length is 14 residues. Supplemented by reference TRBV14 and TRBJ2-1, the full variable domain reads EAGVTQFPSHSVIEKGQTVTLRCDPISGHDNLYWYRRVMGKEIKFLLHFVKESKQDESGMPNNRFLAERTGGTYSTLKVQPAELEDSGVYFCASSGRPSVFEQFFGPGTRLTVL.

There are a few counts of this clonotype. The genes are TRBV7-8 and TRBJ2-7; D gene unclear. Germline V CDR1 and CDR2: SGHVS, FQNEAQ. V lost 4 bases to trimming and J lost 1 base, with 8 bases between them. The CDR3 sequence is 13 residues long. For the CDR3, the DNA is TGTGCCAGCAGCTCGGCGCGTTCCTACGAGCAGTACTTC. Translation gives CASSSARSYEQYF.

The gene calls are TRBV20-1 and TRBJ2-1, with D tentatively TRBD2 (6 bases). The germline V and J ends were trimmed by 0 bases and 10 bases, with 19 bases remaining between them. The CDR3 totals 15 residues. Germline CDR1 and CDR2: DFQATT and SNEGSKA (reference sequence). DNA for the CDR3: TGCAGTGCTAGAGATGGAGCAGGGCGGGGTGACGAGCAGTTCTTC. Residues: CSARDGAGRGDEQFF.

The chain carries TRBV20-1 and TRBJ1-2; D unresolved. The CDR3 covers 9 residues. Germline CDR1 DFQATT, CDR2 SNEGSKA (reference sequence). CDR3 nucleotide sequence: TGCAGCCATAACTATGGCTACACCTTC. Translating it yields CSHNYGYTF.

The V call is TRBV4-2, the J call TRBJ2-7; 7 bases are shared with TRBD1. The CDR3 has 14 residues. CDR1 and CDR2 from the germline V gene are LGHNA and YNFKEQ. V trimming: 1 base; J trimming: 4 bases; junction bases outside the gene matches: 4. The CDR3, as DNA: TGTGCCAGCAGCCAAGCCGCGACAGGGTACGAGCAGTACTTC. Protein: CASSQAATGYEQYF.

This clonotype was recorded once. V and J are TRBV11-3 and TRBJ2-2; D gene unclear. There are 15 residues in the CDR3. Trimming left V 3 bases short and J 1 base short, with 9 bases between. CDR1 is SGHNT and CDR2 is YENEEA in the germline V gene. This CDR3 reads CASSFGPLNTGELFF. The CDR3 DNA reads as TGTGCCAGCAGCTTCGGCCCCCTGAACACCGGGGAGCTGTTTTTT.

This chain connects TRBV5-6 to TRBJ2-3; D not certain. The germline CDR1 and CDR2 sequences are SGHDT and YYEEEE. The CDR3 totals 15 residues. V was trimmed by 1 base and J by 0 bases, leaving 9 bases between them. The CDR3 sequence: CASSLPPTSTDTQYF. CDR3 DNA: TGTGCCAGCAGCTTGCCCCCAACCAGCACAGATACGCAGTATTTT.

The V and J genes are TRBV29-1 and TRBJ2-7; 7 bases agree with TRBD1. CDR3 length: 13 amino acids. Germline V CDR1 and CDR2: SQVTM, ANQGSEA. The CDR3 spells CSVRGQTSYEQYF. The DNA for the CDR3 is TGCAGTGTGAGGGGACAGACCTCCTACGAGCAGTACTTC.

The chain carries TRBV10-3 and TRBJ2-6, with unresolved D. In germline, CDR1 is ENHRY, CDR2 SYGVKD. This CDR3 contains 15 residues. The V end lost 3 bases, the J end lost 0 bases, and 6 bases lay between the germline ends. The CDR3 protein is CAISDVSSGANVLTF. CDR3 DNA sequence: TGTGCCATCAGTGATGTAAGCTCTGGGGCCAACGTCCTGACTTTC.

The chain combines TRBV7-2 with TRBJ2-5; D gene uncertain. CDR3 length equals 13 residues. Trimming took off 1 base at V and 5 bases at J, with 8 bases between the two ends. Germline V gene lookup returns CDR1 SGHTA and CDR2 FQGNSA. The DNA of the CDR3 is TGTGCCAGCAGCTTAGGAGCGTGGGAGACCCAGTACTTC. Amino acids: CASSLGAWETQYF.

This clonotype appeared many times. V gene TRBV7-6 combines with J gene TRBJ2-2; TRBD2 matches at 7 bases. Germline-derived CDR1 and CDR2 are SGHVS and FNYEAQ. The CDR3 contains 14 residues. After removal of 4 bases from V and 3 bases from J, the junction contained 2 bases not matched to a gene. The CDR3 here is CASSSRGDTGELFF. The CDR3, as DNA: TGTGCCAGCAGCTCTCGGGGGGACACCGGGGAGCTGTTTTTT.

CDR3: CSARELGAGRNEQFF. DNA for the CDR3: TGCAGTGCTAGAGAGCTGGGGGCAGGGCGGAATGAGCAGTTCTTC. The chain carries TRBV20-1 and TRBJ2-1, with D possibly TRBD1 on 6 matching bases. This CDR3 contains 15 residues. Trimming removed 0 bases at V and 7 bases at J, with 16 bases between. Looked up from germline, CDR1 is DFQATT and CDR2 is SNEGSKA (reference sequence).

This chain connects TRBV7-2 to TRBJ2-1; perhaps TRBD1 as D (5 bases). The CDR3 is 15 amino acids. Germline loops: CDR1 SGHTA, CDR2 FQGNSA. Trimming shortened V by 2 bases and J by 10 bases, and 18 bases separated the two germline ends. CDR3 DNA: TGTGCCAGCAGCTTATTTTACGGATCAGGGTCAGAGCAGTTCTTC. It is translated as CASSLFYGSGSEQFF.

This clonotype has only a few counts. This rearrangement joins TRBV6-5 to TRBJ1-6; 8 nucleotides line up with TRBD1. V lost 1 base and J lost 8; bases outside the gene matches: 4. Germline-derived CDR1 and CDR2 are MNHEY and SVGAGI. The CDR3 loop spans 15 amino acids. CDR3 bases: TGTGCCAGCAGTTACTACGACAGGGGTGATTCACCCCTCCACTTT. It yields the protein CASSYYDRGDSPLHF.

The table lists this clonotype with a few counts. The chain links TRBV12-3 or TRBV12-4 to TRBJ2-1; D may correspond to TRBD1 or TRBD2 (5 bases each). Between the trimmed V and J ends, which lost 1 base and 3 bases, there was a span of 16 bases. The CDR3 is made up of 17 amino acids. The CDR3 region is CASSLGGGRGIYNEQFF. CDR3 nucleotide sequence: TGTGCCAGCAGTTTAGGGGGCGGCCGGGGCATCTACAATGAGCAGTTCTTC.

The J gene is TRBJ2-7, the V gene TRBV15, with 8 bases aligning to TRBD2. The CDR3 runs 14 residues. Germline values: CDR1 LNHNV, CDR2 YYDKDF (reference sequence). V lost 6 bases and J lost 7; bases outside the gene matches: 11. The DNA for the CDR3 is TGTGCCACCAGGGCAGCGGGGGCCGGGAAGGAGCAGTACTTC. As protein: CATRAAGAGKEQYF.

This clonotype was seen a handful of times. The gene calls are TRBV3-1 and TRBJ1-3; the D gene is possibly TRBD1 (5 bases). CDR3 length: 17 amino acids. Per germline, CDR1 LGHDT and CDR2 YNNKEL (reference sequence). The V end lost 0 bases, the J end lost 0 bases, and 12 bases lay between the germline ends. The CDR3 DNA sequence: TGTGCCAGCAGCCAAGAAGGCCTCAGGGCCTCTGGAAACACCATATATTTT. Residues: CASSQEGLRASGNTIYF.

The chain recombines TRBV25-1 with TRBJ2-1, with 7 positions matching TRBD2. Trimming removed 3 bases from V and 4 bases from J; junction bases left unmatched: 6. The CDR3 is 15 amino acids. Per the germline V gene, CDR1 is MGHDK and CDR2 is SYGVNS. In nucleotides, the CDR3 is TGTGCCAGCAGTGACTCCAAACTAGCGTACAATGAGCAGTTCTTC. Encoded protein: CASSDSKLAYNEQFF.

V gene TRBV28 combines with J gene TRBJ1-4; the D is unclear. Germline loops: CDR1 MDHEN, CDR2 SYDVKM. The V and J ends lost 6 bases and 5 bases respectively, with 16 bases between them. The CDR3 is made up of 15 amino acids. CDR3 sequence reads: CASRTRRGPNEKLFF. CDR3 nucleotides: TGTGCCAGCAGAACTCGGCGTGGGCCCAATGAAAAACTGTTTTTT.

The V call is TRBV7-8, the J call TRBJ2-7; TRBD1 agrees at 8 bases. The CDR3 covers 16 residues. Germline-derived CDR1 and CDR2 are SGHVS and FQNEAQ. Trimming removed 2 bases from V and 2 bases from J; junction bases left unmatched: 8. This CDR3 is CASSLWERTGTYEQYF. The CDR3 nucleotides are TGTGCCAGCAGCTTATGGGAACGGACAGGGACCTACGAGCAGTACTTC.